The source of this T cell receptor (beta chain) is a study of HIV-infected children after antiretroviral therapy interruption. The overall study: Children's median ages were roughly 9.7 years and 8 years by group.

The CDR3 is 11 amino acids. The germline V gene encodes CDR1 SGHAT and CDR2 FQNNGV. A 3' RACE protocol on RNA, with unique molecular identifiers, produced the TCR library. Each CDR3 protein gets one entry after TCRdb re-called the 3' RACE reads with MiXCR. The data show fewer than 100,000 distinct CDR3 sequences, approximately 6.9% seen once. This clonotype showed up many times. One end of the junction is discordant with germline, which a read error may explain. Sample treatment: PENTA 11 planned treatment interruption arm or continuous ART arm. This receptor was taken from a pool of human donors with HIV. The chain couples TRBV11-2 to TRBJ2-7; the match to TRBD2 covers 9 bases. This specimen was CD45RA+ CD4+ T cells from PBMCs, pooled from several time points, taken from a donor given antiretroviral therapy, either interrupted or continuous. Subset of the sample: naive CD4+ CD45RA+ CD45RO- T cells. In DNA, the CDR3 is TGTGCCAGCAGCTTAGAGGGACTAGCTGCATTC. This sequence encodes CASSLEGLAAF.